These T cell receptor beta chains were read from a single sample in a study of circulating CD8 cells and anti-PD-1 response in melanoma. TCRdb reprocessed the reads with MiXCR, giving one entry per CDR3 protein. The sample yields under 450 distinct CDR3 sequences, about a tenth seen once. The material sequenced was CD8+ T cells from PBMCs, taken at baseline or after one month of anti-PD-1 therapy (not recorded which). Source of these receptors: a human donor with melanoma. Each CDR3 is given without its conserved first and last residue. Clone sizes are given selectively: once, few, many, or a class where the clone is expanded.

v_call: TRBV19; j_call: TRBJ2-5; clone_size: medium-sized; cdr3_aa: ASSPGVEARREVQETQY
v_call: TRBV5-6; j_call: TRBJ2-1; clone_size: medium-sized; cdr3_aa: ASSQVGAWEQF
v_call: TRBV27; j_call: TRBJ2-1; clone_size: medium-sized; cdr3_aa: AGSFVSSGNNEQF
v_call: TRBV20-1; j_call: TRBJ1-1; clone_size: medium-sized; cdr3_aa: SASDRVSPVSEAF
v_call: TRBV28; j_call: TRBJ2-7; clone_size: medium-sized; cdr3_aa: ASSSLSGRASYEQY
v_call: TRBV27; j_call: TRBJ2-5; clone_size: hyperexpanded; cdr3_aa: ASSQGLAGLEETQY
v_call: TRBV24-1; j_call: TRBJ1-4; clone_size: large; cdr3_aa: ATSDWGPVEKLF
v_call: TRBV24-1; j_call: TRBJ2-7; clone_size: large; cdr3_aa: ATSDSKTDSYEQY
v_call: TRBV28; j_call: TRBJ1-5; clone_size: medium-sized; cdr3_aa: ASRTSSGLNQPQH
v_call: TRBV19; j_call: TRBJ2-1; clone_size: medium-sized; cdr3_aa: ASSSLAGGYNEQF
v_call: TRBV19; j_call: TRBJ2-2; clone_size: large; cdr3_aa: ASSTDRADTGELF
v_call: TRBV12-3/TRBV12-4; j_call: TRBJ2-7; clone_size: medium-sized; cdr3_aa: ASSFGLAYEQY
v_call: TRBV28; j_call: TRBJ2-1; clone_size: -; cdr3_aa: ASSSGINEQF
v_call: TRBV25-1; j_call: TRBJ2-7; clone_size: large; cdr3_aa: ASSGSSYEQY
v_call: TRBV20-1; j_call: TRBJ2-7; clone_size: medium-sized; cdr3_aa: SALPGLEPFSSYEQY
v_call: TRBV28; j_call: TRBJ2-1; clone_size: few; cdr3_aa: ASSLSHSYNEQF
v_call: TRBV28; j_call: TRBJ2-5; clone_size: medium-sized; cdr3_aa: ASSFLMRGQETQY
v_call: TRBV2; j_call: TRBJ1-5; clone_size: large; cdr3_aa: ASREGTGGFQPQH
v_call: TRBV19; j_call: TRBJ2-7; clone_size: medium-sized; cdr3_aa: ASSIVYSYEQY
v_call: TRBV29-1; j_call: TRBJ2-1; clone_size: large; cdr3_aa: SVTGVVNEQF
v_call: TRBV2; j_call: TRBJ2-2; clone_size: large; cdr3_aa: ASSARGGLAGGPVREGELF
v_call: TRBV27; j_call: TRBJ1-5; clone_size: few; cdr3_aa: ASSFLGSNQPQH
v_call: TRBV28; j_call: TRBJ2-1; clone_size: medium-sized; cdr3_aa: ASIPLGSGRDNEQF
v_call: TRBV27; j_call: TRBJ2-7; clone_size: large; cdr3_aa: ASSLQRPTGSSYEQY
v_call: TRBV2; j_call: TRBJ2-5; clone_size: -; cdr3_aa: ASRDGGRAIETQY
v_call: TRBV27; j_call: TRBJ1-5; clone_size: large; cdr3_aa: ASSPGRLNQPQH
v_call: TRBV29-1; j_call: TRBJ2-1; clone_size: large; cdr3_aa: SVEDQQGTNEQF
v_call: TRBV28; j_call: TRBJ2-7; clone_size: medium-sized; cdr3_aa: ASIHLRDMHSEQY
v_call: TRBV7-3; j_call: TRBJ2-3; clone_size: large; cdr3_aa: ASSRLALSADTQY
v_call: TRBV30; j_call: TRBJ2-3; clone_size: -; cdr3_aa: AWSGGLAGVTDTQY
v_call: TRBV13; j_call: TRBJ1-6; clone_size: large; cdr3_aa: ASSDGTGGDSPLH
v_call: TRBV11-2; j_call: TRBJ2-7; clone_size: large; cdr3_aa: ASNPGTVDYEQY
v_call: TRBV27; j_call: TRBJ2-1; clone_size: -; cdr3_aa: ASSLHGGRSSYNEQF
v_call: TRBV28; j_call: TRBJ2-2; clone_size: large; cdr3_aa: ASSVTGGRGAGELF
v_call: TRBV5-4; j_call: TRBJ2-3; clone_size: large; cdr3_aa: ASSFFGDSDTQY
v_call: TRBV27; j_call: TRBJ2-5; clone_size: large; cdr3_aa: ASSLLAGAETQY
v_call: TRBV7-3; j_call: TRBJ2-3; clone_size: large; cdr3_aa: ASSLIGGASTDTQY
v_call: TRBV25-1; j_call: TRBJ1-1; clone_size: large; cdr3_aa: ASSEGMNTEAF
v_call: TRBV27; j_call: TRBJ2-7; clone_size: large; cdr3_aa: ASSLEAGGPYEQY
v_call: TRBV7-9; j_call: TRBJ2-7; clone_size: large; cdr3_aa: ASSLEGASRPYEQY
v_call: TRBV14; j_call: TRBJ2-7; clone_size: -; cdr3_aa: ASSPGLAVKTY
v_call: TRBV27; j_call: TRBJ2-7; clone_size: medium-sized; cdr3_aa: ASSLSPGNSYEQY
v_call: TRBV25-1; j_call: TRBJ2-3; clone_size: -; cdr3_aa: DSCSLRGDTQY
v_call: TRBV2; j_call: TRBJ2-7; clone_size: large; cdr3_aa: ASSDGVEYYEQY
v_call: TRBV7-3; j_call: TRBJ2-7; clone_size: -; cdr3_aa: ASSRLAGGYYEQY